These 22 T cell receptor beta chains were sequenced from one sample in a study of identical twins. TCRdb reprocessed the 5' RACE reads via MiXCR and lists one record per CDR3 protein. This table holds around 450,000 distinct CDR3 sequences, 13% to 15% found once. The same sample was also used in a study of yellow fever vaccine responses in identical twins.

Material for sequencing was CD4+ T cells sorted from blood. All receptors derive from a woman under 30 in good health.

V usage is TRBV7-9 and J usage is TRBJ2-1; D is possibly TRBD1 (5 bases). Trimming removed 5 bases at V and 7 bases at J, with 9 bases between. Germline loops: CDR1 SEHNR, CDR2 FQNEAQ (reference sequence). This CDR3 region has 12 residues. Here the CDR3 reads CASSPTENEQFF. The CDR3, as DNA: TGTGCCAGCAGCCCGACAGAGAATGAGCAGTTCTTC. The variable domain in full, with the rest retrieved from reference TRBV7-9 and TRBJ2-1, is DTGVSQNPRHKITKRGQNVTFRCDPISEHNRLYWYRQTLGQGPEFLTYFQNEAQLEKSRLLSDRFSAERPKGSFSTLEIQRTEQGDSAMYLCASSPTENEQFFGPGTRLTVL.

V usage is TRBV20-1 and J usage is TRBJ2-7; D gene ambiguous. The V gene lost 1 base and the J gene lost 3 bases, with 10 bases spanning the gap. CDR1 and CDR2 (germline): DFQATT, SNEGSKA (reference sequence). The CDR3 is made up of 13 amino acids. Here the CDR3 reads CSARGARIYEQYF. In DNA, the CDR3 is TGCAGTGCTAGAGGGGCCCGAATCTACGAGCAGTACTTC.

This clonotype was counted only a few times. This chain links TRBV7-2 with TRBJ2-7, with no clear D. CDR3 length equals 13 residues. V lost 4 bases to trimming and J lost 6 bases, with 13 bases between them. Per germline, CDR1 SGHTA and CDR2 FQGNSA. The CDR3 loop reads CASSSNLAGEQYF. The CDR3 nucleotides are TGTGCCAGCAGCTCTAACCTTGCTGGCGAGCAGTACTTC.

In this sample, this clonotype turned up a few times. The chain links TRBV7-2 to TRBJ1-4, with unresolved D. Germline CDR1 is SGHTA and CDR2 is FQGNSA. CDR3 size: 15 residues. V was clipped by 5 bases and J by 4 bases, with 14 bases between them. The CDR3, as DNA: TGTGCCAGCAGCGGCCGGGTCTGGGATAATGAAAAACTGTTTTTT. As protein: CASSGRVWDNEKLFF.

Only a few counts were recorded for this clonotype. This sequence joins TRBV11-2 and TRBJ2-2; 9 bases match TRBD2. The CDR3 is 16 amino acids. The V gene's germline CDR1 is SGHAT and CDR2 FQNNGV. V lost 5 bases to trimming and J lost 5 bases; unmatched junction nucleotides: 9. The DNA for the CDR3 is TGTGCCAGCAGCAAAGCGGCGGGGGGGCCGACCGGGGAGCTGTTTTTT. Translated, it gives CASSKAAGGPTGELFF.

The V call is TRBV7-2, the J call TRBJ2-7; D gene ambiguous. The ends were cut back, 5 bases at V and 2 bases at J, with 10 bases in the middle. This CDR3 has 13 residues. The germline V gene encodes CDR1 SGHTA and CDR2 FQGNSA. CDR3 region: CASSRTDPYEQYF. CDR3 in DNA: TGTGCCAGCAGCAGGACGGATCCCTACGAGCAGTACTTC.

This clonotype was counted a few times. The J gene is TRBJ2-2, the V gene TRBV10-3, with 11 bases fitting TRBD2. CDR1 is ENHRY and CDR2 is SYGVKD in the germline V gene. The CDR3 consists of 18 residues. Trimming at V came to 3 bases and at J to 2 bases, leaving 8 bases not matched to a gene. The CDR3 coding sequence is TGTGCCATCAGTGATAAACTAGCGGGGGCCGCAAACACCGGGGAGCTGTTTTTT. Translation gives CAISDKLAGAANTGELFF.

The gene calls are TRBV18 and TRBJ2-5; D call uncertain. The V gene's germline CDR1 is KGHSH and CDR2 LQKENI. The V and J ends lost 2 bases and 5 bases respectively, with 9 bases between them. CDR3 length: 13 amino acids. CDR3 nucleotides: TGTGCCAGCTCACCAGGACCTTGGGAGACCCAGTACTTC. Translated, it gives CASSPGPWETQYF.

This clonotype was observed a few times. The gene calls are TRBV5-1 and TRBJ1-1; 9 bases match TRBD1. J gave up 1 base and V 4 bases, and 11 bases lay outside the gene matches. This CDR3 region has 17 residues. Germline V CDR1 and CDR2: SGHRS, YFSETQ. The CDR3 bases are TGCGCCAGCAGCCCGCGTCCCGGGACAGGGAGGAACACTGAAGCTTTCTTT. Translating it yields CASSPRPGTGRNTEAFF.

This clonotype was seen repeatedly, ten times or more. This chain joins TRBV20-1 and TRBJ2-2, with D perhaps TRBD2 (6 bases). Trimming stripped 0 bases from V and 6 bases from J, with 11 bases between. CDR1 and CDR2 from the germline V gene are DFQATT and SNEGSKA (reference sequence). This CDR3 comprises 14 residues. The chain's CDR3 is CSARDPLAAGELFF. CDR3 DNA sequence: TGCAGTGCTAGAGATCCACTAGCAGCCGGGGAGCTGTTTTTT.

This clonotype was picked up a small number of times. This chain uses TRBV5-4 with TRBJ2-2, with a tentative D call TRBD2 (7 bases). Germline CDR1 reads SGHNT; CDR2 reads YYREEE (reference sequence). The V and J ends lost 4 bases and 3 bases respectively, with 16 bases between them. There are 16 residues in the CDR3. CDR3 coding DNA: TGTGCCAGCAGCCGACGGGGGGCGCGGGACACCGGGGAGCTGTTTTTT. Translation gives CASSRRGARDTGELFF.

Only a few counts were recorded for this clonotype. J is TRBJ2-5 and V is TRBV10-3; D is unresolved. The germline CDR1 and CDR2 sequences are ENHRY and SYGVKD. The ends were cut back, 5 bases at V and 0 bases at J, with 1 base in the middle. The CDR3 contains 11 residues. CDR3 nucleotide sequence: TGTGCCATCAGTAACCAAGAGACCCAGTACTTC. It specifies CAISNQETQYF.

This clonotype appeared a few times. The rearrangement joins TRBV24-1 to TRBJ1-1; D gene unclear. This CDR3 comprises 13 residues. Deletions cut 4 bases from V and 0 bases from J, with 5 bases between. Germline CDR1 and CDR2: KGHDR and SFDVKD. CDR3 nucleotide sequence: TGTGCCACCAGTGACAGTATGAACACTGAAGCTTTCTTT. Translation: CATSDSMNTEAFF.

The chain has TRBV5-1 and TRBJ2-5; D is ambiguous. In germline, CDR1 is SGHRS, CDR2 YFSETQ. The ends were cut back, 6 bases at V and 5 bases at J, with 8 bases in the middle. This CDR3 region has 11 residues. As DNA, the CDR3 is TGCGCCAGCACTATGCATGAGACCCAGTACTTC. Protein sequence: CASTMHETQYF.

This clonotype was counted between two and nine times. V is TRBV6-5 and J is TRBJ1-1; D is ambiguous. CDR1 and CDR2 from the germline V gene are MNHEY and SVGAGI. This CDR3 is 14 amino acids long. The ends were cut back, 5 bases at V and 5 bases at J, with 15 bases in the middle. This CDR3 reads CASSLHWMVTEAFF. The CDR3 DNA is TGTGCCAGCAGTCTACATTGGATGGTGACTGAAGCTTTCTTT.

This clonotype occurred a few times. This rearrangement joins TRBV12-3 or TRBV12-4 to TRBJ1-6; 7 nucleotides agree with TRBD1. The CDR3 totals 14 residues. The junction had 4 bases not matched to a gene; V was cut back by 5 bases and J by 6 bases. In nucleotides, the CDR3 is TGTGCCAGCAGTAGGGACAGCAGTAATTCACCCCTCCACTTT. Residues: CASSRDSSNSPLHF.

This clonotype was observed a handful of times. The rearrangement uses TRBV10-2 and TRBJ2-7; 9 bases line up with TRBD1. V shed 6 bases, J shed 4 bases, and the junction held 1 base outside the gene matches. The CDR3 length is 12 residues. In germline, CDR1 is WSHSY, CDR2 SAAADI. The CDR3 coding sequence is TGCGCCAGCAGGGACAGGGGTTACGAGCAGTACTTC. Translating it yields CASRDRGYEQYF.

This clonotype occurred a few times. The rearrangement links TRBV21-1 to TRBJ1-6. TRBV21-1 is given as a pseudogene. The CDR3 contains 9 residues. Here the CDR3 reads CARDSPLHF. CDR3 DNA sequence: TGTGCCAGAGATTCACCCCTCCACTTT.

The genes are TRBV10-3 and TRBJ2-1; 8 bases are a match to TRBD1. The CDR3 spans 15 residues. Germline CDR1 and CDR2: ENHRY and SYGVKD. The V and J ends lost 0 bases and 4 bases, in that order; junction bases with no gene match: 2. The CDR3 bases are TGTGCCATCAGTGAGTCGAGACAGGGGTACAATGAGCAGTTCTTC. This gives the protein CAISESRQGYNEQFF.

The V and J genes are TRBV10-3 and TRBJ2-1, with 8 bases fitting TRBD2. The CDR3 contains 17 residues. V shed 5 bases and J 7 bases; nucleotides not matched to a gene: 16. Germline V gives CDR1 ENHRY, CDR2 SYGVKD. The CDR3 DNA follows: TGTGCCATCAGTCCTTTGGGATCGGACACGGGGGGGAATGAGCAGTTCTTC. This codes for CAISPLGSDTGGNEQFF.

CDR3 bases: TGCGCCAGCAGCTCCCGGGACAGGGTAGCAGATACGCAGTATTTT. Translated, it gives CASSSRDRVADTQYF. The V gene is TRBV5-1, the J gene TRBJ2-3; 9 bases match TRBD1. CDR1 is SGHRS and CDR2 is YFSETQ in the germline V gene. The CDR3 is 15 residues long. The V segment lost 3 bases and the J segment 4 bases; nucleotides outside the gene matches: 6. Based on the CDR3 plus reference TRBV5-1 and TRBJ2-3, the full variable domain is KAGVTQTPRYLIKTRGQQVTLSCSPISGHRSVSWYQQTPGQGLQFLFEYFSETQRNKGNFPGRFSGRQFSNSRSEMNVSTLELGDSALYLCASSSRDRVADTQYFGPGTRLTVL.

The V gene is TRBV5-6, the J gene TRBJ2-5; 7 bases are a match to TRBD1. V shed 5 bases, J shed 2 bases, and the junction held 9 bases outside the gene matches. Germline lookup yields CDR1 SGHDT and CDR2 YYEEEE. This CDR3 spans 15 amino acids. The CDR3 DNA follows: TGTGCCAGCAGTCAAATAAGACAGGGTCAAGAGACCCAGTACTTC. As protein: CASSQIRQGQETQYF.